This T cell receptor beta chain was recorded in a study of cytomegalovirus exposure and HLA in healthy donors. After removal of 1 base from V and 10 bases from J, the junction contained 4 bases not matched to a gene. This CDR3 spans 12 amino acids. In germline, CDR1 is SQVTM, CDR2 ANQGSEA. Primers included in the PCR were 60 Vbeta and 13 Jbeta primers. Produced via immunoSEQ multiplex PCR; TCRdb's table is partial and in-frame only. Among fewer than 85,000 clones listed, around 76% were seen once. This clone was detected only a few times. The TCR was taken from a man younger than 35 in good health and CMV-seropositive. The chain combines TRBV29-1 with TRBJ2-1; TRBD2 matches 7 bases. Source material: PBMCs. In DNA, the CDR3 is TGCAGCGTTGAAGGGACTAGGCGGGAGCAGTTCTTC. The encoded protein is CSVEGTRREQFF.